The 10 T cell receptor beta chains presented below share a single source sample, sequenced in a study of CD4 T cell repertoires in COVID-19. The table came from immunoSEQ multiplex PCR; TCRdb's copy has only in-frame clones and leaves some out. The data hold about 75,000 clones, with around 82% observed a single time. Specimen: CD4+ T cells from peripheral blood, collected after recovery from COVID-19. The receptors were sampled from a human donor who had COVID-19.

The V gene is TRBV5-6, the J gene TRBJ1-4, with D possibly being TRBD1 (5 bases). Trimming cost V 4 bases and J 6 bases, with 28 bases left between them. This CDR3 spans 19 amino acids. Germline CDR1 is SGHDT and CDR2 is YYEEEE. CDR3 sequence: CASSARQVPGRVPDEKLFF. CDR3 DNA sequence: TGTGCCAGCAGCGCCCGTCAGGTCCCGGGACGGGTACCAGATGAAAAACTGTTTTTT. Variable domain in full (rest from reference TRBV5-6 and TRBJ1-4): DAGVTQSPTHLIKTRGQQVTLRCSPKSGHDTVSWYQQALGQGPQFIFQYYEEEERQRGNFPDRFSGHQFPNYSSELNVNALLLGDSALYLCASSARQVPGRVPDEKLFFGSGTQLSVL.

This clone was counted once. The CDR3 loop reads CASSAGTSSYNEQFF. As DNA, the CDR3 is TGTGCCAGCAGCGCCGGGACTAGTTCCTACAATGAGCAGTTCTTC. The rearrangement joins TRBV9 to TRBJ2-1; TRBD2 agrees at 8 bases. The trim removed 3 bases at V and 1 base at J, leaving 3 bases unmatched. There are 15 residues in the CDR3. CDR1 and CDR2 (germline): SGDLS, YYNGEE. Using reference TRBV9 and TRBJ2-1 for the parts outside the CDR3, the full variable domain is DSGVTQTPKHLITATGQRVTLRCSPRSGDLSVYWYQQSLDQGLQFLIQYYNGEERAKGNILERFSAQQFPDLHSELNLSSLELGDSALYFCASSAGTSSYNEQFFGPGTRLTVL.

The gene calls are TRBV27 and TRBJ2-7; 8 bases fit TRBD1. The CDR3 runs 14 residues. Germline assignment: CDR1 MNHEY and CDR2 SMNVEV (reference sequence). Trimming cost V 5 bases and J 3 bases; bases outside gene matches: 6. CDR3 protein: CASSATGGFYEQYF. The CDR3 nucleotides are TGTGCCAGCAGTGCTACAGGGGGGTTCTACGAGCAGTACTTC.

The chain recombines TRBV7-8 with TRBJ1-1; maybe TRBD1 (6 bases). Germline V gene lookup returns CDR1 SGHVS and CDR2 FQNEAQ. The ends were cut back, 3 bases at V and 5 bases at J, with 10 bases in the middle. The CDR3 is made up of 13 amino acids. DNA for the CDR3: TGTGCCAGCAGCTTGAAGGGGGGGACTGAAGCTTTCTTT. Residues: CASSLKGGTEAFF.

The V and J genes are TRBV19 and TRBJ2-3, with TRBD2 matching over 8 bases. With 4 bases clipped from V and 2 bases from J, the junction kept 2 bases outside the gene matches. Per the germline V gene, CDR1 is LNHDA and CDR2 is SQIVND (reference sequence). The CDR3 spans 14 residues. CDR3 residues: CASSSGGLTDTQYF. CDR3 sequence (DNA): TGTGCCAGTAGTAGCGGGGGGCTCACAGATACGCAGTATTTT.

The V gene is TRBV3-1 (or the pseudogene TRBV3-2), the J gene TRBJ1-3, with no clear D. V was trimmed by 0 bases and J by 1 base, leaving 19 bases between them. The CDR3 length is 19 residues. Germline CDR1 is LGHDT and CDR2 is YNNKEL (reference sequence). The CDR3 loop reads CASSQDTPTLPTSGNTIYF. The DNA of the CDR3 is TGTGCCAGCAGCCAAGATACCCCTACCCTACCGACGTCTGGAAACACCATATATTTT.

This clone was recorded once. In nucleotides, the CDR3 is TGCGCCAGCAGACCCGACGGTCCTATTGGCTACACCTTC. It is translated as CASRPDGPIGYTF. This chain uses TRBV5-1 with TRBJ1-2; D gene ambiguous. Germline CDR1 is SGHRS and CDR2 is YFSETQ. This CDR3 contains 13 residues. The V and J ends lost 5 bases and 7 bases respectively, with 15 bases between them.

This clone was recorded a few times. The rearrangement uses TRBV19 and TRBJ2-2; TRBD2 matches at 11 bases. Trimming at V came to 7 bases and at J to 2 bases, leaving 9 bases not matched to a gene. The CDR3 is made up of 17 amino acids. CDR1 and CDR2 from the germline V gene are LNHDA and SQIVND (reference sequence). CDR3 in DNA: TGTGCCAGTACAACTCAGACTAGCGGGACCAACACCGGGGAGCTGTTTTTT. Translating gives CASTTQTSGTNTGELFF.

This rearrangement joins TRBV11-2 to TRBJ2-5; D is unresolved. The germline V and J ends were trimmed by 4 bases and 1 base, with 7 bases remaining between them. The CDR3 is made up of 13 amino acids. Germline V CDR1 and CDR2: SGHAT, FQNNGV. The CDR3 region is CASSWPGQETQYF. The DNA of the CDR3 is TGTGCCAGCAGCTGGCCCGGCCAAGAGACCCAGTACTTC.

V gene TRBV6-5 combines with J gene TRBJ1-1; no definite D call. The germline V and J ends were trimmed by 2 bases and 6 bases, with 10 bases remaining between them. The CDR3 length is 13 residues. The germline V gene encodes CDR1 MNHEY and CDR2 SVGAGI. CDR3 sequence reads: CASSYPGNAEAFF. CDR3 in DNA: TGTGCCAGCAGTTACCCGGGGAATGCTGAAGCTTTCTTT.